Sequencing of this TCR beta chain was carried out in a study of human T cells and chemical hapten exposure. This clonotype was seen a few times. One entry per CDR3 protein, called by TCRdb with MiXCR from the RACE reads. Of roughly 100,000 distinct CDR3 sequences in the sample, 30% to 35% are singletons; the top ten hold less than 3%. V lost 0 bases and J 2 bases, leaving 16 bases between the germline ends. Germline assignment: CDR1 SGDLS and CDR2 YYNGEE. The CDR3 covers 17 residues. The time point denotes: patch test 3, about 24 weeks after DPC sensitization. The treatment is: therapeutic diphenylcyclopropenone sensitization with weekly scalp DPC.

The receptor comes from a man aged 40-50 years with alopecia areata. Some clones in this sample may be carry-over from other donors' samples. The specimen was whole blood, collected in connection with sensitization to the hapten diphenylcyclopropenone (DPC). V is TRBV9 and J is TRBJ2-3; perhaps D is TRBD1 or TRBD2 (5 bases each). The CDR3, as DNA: TGTGCCAGCAGCGTAGCCCCTCGGGGCCCACCCACAGATACGCAGTATTTT. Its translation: CASSVAPRGPPTDTQYF. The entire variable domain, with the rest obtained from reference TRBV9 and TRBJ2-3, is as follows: DSGVTQTPKHLITATGQRVTLRCSPRSGDLSVYWYQQSLDQGLQFLIQYYNGEERAKGNILERFSAQQFPDLHSELNLSSLELGDSALYFCASSVAPRGPPTDTQYFGPGTRLTVL.